The 21 T cell receptor beta chains reported below all come from one sample, sequenced in a study of vaccination and CD4 T cells after COVID-19. Treatment of the sample: roughly 10-day PBMC culture with coronavirus spike peptide pools or control peptides (ViraFEST assay). Sequencing of cultured CD4+ T cell DNA used the Oncomine TCR Beta short-read assay. In TCRdb, the PCR reads were re-called with MiXCR into one record per CDR3 protein. The table has under 5,000 distinct CDR3 sequences, more than 13% seen once; the top ten hold roughly 16%. These receptors are not linked to any known antigen. The sample taken for sequencing was CD4+ T cells from blood, cultured in vitro. These receptors all stem from a human donor who had recovered from COVID-19.

This chain links TRBV19 with TRBJ2-7; no firm D call. The CDR3 sequence is 14 residues long. Germline V gives CDR1 LNHDA, CDR2 SQIVND (reference sequence). V was pared by 3 bases and J by 0 bases, with 9 bases between. CDR3 in DNA: TGTGCCAGTAGTATCGGTAGAGCCTCCTACGAGCAGTACTTC. Its protein is CASSIGRASYEQYF.

The chain carries TRBV3-1 and TRBJ1-1; 7 positions match TRBD1. Germline V gene data show CDR1 as LGHDT and CDR2 as YNNKEL (reference sequence). This CDR3 spans 13 amino acids. V dropped 7 bases and J dropped 1; count of bases not matched to a gene: 3. The CDR3 is CASIDRANTEAFF. CDR3 nucleotide sequence: TGTGCCAGCATCGACAGGGCGAACACTGAAGCTTTCTTT.

By proportion, this clonotype is medium-sized. The chain links TRBV12-3 or TRBV12-4 to TRBJ1-1, with D maybe TRBD1 (6 bases). V was clipped by 3 bases and J by 0 bases, with 11 bases between them. The CDR3 spans 15 residues. CDR3 in amino acids: CASSFRGGMNTEAFF. The CDR3 region has the DNA TGTGCCAGCAGTTTTAGGGGGGGAATGAACACTGAAGCTTTCTTT.

The chain links TRBV12-5 to TRBJ1-6; the D is unclear. V lost 5 bases and J 0 bases, leaving 11 bases between the germline ends. Germline loops: CDR1 LGHNT, CDR2 FRNRAP. The CDR3 sequence is 16 residues long. The CDR3: CASGPKGSSYNSPLHF. For the CDR3, the DNA is TGTGCTAGTGGTCCAAAAGGGAGCTCCTATAATTCACCCCTCCACTTT.

This clonotype occurred a few times. The chain links TRBV7-9 to TRBJ1-3, with a possible D match to TRBD1 (6 bases). Germline lookup yields CDR1 SEHNR and CDR2 FQNEAQ (reference sequence). The CDR3 runs to 16 residues. With 5 bases removed from V and 4 bases from J, the gap between germline ends came to 18 bases. CDR3 nucleotide sequence: TGTGCCAGCAGCCAACAGGGCTTAACTTCGGGAAACACCATATATTTT. Encoded protein: CASSQQGLTSGNTIYF.

V gene TRBV12-3 or TRBV12-4 combines with J gene TRBJ1-6; 9 positions agree with TRBD1. This CDR3 is built from 16 residues. The ends lost 5 bases at V and 1 base at J; junction bases unmatched: 3. This CDR3 reads CASSRTGVSYNSPLHF. The CDR3 bases are TGTGCCAGCAGTCGGACAGGGGTATCCTATAATTCACCCCTCCACTTT.

This clonotype was counted only a few times. The J gene is TRBJ2-1, the V gene TRBV5-1, with 11 bases fitting TRBD2. CDR3 length equals 16 residues. V trimming: 3 bases; J trimming: 7 bases; junction bases outside the gene matches: 9. Germline CDR1 and CDR2: SGHRS and YFSETQ. In DNA form, the CDR3 reads TGCGCCAGCAGCTCGACTAGCGGGGTTACTTGGAATGAGCAGTTCTTC. This gives the protein CASSSTSGVTWNEQFF.

This clonotype is large in the sample. CDR3 region: CASSSFPGARHGELFF. CDR3 coding DNA: TGTGCCAGCAGCTCATTCCCGGGAGCAAGGCACGGGGAGCTGTTTTTT. This chain connects TRBV7-3 to TRBJ2-2; possibly TRBD2 for D (6 bases). Deletions cut 4 bases from V and 7 bases from J, with 19 bases between. The length of the CDR3 is 16 residues. CDR1 is SGHTA and CDR2 is FQGTGA in the germline V gene.

This clonotype counts as medium-sized. The chain has TRBV6-1 and TRBJ1-2, with a tentative D call TRBD1 (5 bases). Germline V gene lookup returns CDR1 MNHNS and CDR2 SASEGT. The CDR3 spans 16 residues. Between the trimmed V and J ends, which lost 6 bases and 0 bases, there was a span of 17 bases. DNA for the CDR3: TGTGCCAGCAGGCCGTACCGGGACCGCGCTAACTATGGCTACACCTTC. Its protein is CASRPYRDRANYGYTF.

The CDR3 sequence is CATSRDHGDIYEQYF. The CDR3 DNA reads TGTGCCACCAGCAGAGATCATGGGGATATTTACGAGCAGTACTTC. The chain has TRBV15 and TRBJ2-7; D gene unclear. The V gene's germline CDR1 is LNHNV and CDR2 YYDKDF (reference sequence). The ends were cut back, 0 bases at V and 4 bases at J, with 13 bases in the middle. This CDR3 has 15 amino acids.

Details on this clonotype: Possible read error: a much larger clone is one base away. CDR3 nucleotides: TGTGCCAGCTGTCGGGGACCTAGTGGAGACCATGGCTACACCTTC. It encodes CASCRGPSGDHGYTF. This chain joins TRBV6-1 and TRBJ1-2; possible D gene TRBD1, 5 bases. Germline V gives CDR1 MNHNS, CDR2 SASEGT. V lost 8 bases, J lost 6 bases, and 22 bases lay in between. The CDR3 totals 15 residues.

This clonotype was seen a single time. This sequence may be a read error, since a much larger clone differs from it by one base. This chain uses TRBV6-5 with TRBJ1-1; the D gene is possibly TRBD1 (5 bases). The CDR3 contains 15 residues. From germline, CDR1 is MNHEY and CDR2 SVGAGI. Trimming cost V 0 bases and J 5 bases, with 13 bases left between them. The CDR3 loop reads CASSYSLTGGTEAFF. CDR3 sequence (DNA): TGTGCCAGCAGTTACTCTCTTACGGGGGGAACTGAAGCTTTCTTT.

As regards this clonotype: An end of the junction does not agree with germline; a read error may underlie this. This chain uses TRBV7-8 with TRBJ1-1, with D possibly being TRBD1 (6 bases). The CDR3 runs 13 residues. Germline CDR1 is SGHVS and CDR2 is FQNEAQ. CDR3 sequence reads: CASRFQGNTGAFF. CDR3 DNA: TGTGCCAGCAGATTTCAGGGGAACACTGGAGCTTTCTTT.

This clonotype was detected only a few times. The rearrangement uses TRBV2 and TRBJ2-5; D assignment may be TRBD1 or TRBD2 (7 bases each). The CDR3 totals 14 residues. Germline lookup yields CDR1 SNHLY and CDR2 FYNNEI. V lost 3 bases, J lost 5 bases, and 13 bases lay in between. As DNA, the CDR3 is TGTGCCAGCAGTGACCGCAGGGGGGGGGAGACCCAGTACTTC. Its protein product is CASSDRRGGETQYF. The whole variable domain, filled in from reference TRBV2 and TRBJ2-5, reads EPEVTQTPSHQVTQMGQEVILRCVPISNHLYFYWYRQILGQKVEFLVSFYNNEISEKSEIFDDQFSVERPDGSNFTLKIRSTKLEDSAMYFCASSDRRGGETQYFGPGTRLLVL.

This clonotype is medium-sized in the sample. This rearrangement joins TRBV15 to TRBJ1-2; D gene uncertain. Trimming shortened V by 1 base and J by 5 bases, and 5 bases separated the two germline ends. The CDR3 contains 12 residues. The germline CDR1 and CDR2 sequences are LNHNV and YYDKDF (reference sequence). CDR3 in amino acids: CATSRAEYGYTF. DNA for the CDR3: TGTGCCACCAGCAGAGCAGAATATGGCTACACCTTC. The full variable domain, with the rest looked up from reference TRBV15 and TRBJ1-2, is DAMVIQNPRYQVTQFGKPVTLSCSQTLNHNVMYWYQQKSSQAPKLLFHYYDKDFNNEADTPDNFQSRRPNTSFCFLDIRSPGLGDTAMYLCATSRAEYGYTFGSGTRLTVV.

Within the sample, this clonotype is medium-sized. The CDR3 coding sequence is TGCAGTGCTAGACTAGCGGGGGGACAATCCTACAATGAGCAGTTCTTC. Its translation: CSARLAGGQSYNEQFF. The rearrangement links TRBV20-1 to TRBJ2-1; 11 bases fit TRBD2. The CDR3 has 16 amino acids. J was trimmed by 1 base and V by 2 bases; bases with no gene match: 4. Looked up from germline, CDR1 is DFQATT and CDR2 is SNEGSKA (reference sequence).

The V gene is TRBV6-1, the J gene TRBJ1-1; 9 bases line up with TRBD1. There are 16 residues in the CDR3. Germline values: CDR1 MNHNS, CDR2 SASEGT. Trimming cost V 6 bases and J 0 bases; bases outside gene matches: 8. CDR3 DNA sequence: TGTGCCAGCAGCCGTCCCGGGACAGGGTTGAACACTGAAGCTTTCTTT. As protein: CASSRPGTGLNTEAFF.

In this sample, this clonotype is medium-sized. The gene calls are TRBV2 and TRBJ1-6; TRBD1 might be the D (5 bases). Germline CDR1 is SNHLY and CDR2 is FYNNEI. Trimming cost V 6 bases and J 9 bases, with 12 bases left between them. The CDR3 runs 13 residues. The CDR3 protein is CASRGQGGSPLHF. DNA of the CDR3: TGTGCCAGCAGGGGGCAGGGAGGTTCACCCCTCCACTTT.

The chain links TRBV6-5 to TRBJ2-5; 7 bases line up with TRBD2. The CDR3 has 15 residues. The V gene end was trimmed by 0 bases and the J gene end by 4 bases; junction bases not matched to a gene: 5. Germline values: CDR1 MNHEY, CDR2 SVGAGI. This chain's CDR3 is CASSYSPSGVETQYF. The CDR3 DNA is TGTGCCAGCAGTTACTCGCCTAGCGGAGTAGAGACCCAGTACTTC.

By frequency in the sample, this clonotype is medium-sized. CDR3 DNA: TGTGCCAGCAGTGACGGCACAGATACGCAGTATTTT. Encoded protein: CASSDGTDTQYF. This chain links TRBV6-1 with TRBJ2-3; the D is unclear. The CDR3 has 12 residues. V lost 3 bases and J lost 1, with 2 bases in between. Germline loops: CDR1 MNHNS, CDR2 SASEGT.

In this sample, this clonotype is medium-sized. The chain employs TRBV6-1 and TRBJ2-5; 8 bases align to TRBD2. J lost 4 bases, V lost 2 bases, and 6 bases had no gene match. Looked up from germline, CDR1 is MNHNS and CDR2 is SASEGT. The CDR3 contains 15 residues. CDR3: CASSEWTGGGETQYF. In nucleotides, the CDR3 is TGTGCCAGCAGTGAATGGACGGGGGGGGGAGAGACCCAGTACTTC.